This T cell receptor beta chain was identified during a study of cytomegalovirus exposure and HLA in healthy donors. Whereas donors were nominally healthy upon sampling, unrecorded immune exposures were probable. Findings of the study overall: Sequencing depth across donors, presence/absence analyses assumed, was roughly uniform. Most subjects had HLA-A and HLA-B alleles reportedly predicted accurately by TCR beta sequences. In vitro experiments confirmed that three CMV-associated chains were specific for CMV antigens.

In regard to this clone: Its specificity is unknown.

In germline, CDR1 is LNHDA, CDR2 SQIVND (reference sequence). Trimming took off 0 bases at V and 4 bases at J, with 12 bases between the two ends. This CDR3 region has 15 residues. Vbeta (60) and Jbeta (13) primers were used in the PCR. Assay used: immunoSEQ multiplex PCR; TCRdb lists only in-frame clones, some missing. The sample consists of about 220,000 clones, about four fifths of them appearing once. The clonotype originates from a man between 40 and 49 years old in good health and CMV-seropositive. The sample was PBMCs. This chain joins TRBV19 and TRBJ2-5; TRBD1 is a possible D gene (6 bases). This chain's CDR3 is CASSIDRGIRETQYF. CDR3 DNA: TGTGCCAGTAGTATAGACAGGGGCATAAGAGAGACCCAGTACTTC.